This T cell receptor beta chain was retrieved from a study of T cell clonotyping in hematopoietic cell transplantation. With regard to this clone: Its antigen is undetermined.

Samples: about 28 days before transplant, then days 30, 100 and 180 after. Here immunoSEQ multiplex PCR was the method, and the copy in TCRdb shows in-frame clones only, minus some. The profile shows roughly 13,000 clones, about 94% of them singletons. The study's findings and limits: Few recipient clonotypes overlapped donors; over 95% were de novo at given depth.

The V gene's germline CDR1 is LNHDA and CDR2 SQIVND (reference sequence). The ends were cut back, 4 bases at V and 4 bases at J, with 15 bases in the middle. The CDR3 has 15 amino acids. The specimen was PBMCs, collected 30 days after allogeneic stem cell transplant. This TCR derives from a male patient aged 60-69 years who had an allogeneic stem cell transplant from an unrelated donor, so the T cells may come from the graft donor. Some clones in this sample may be carry-over from other donors' samples. The chain employs TRBV19 and TRBJ2-3; D tentatively fits TRBD1 or TRBD2 (5 bases each). Here the CDR3 DNA reads TGTGCCAGTAGTACAGCCCCGCCGGGGCCAGATACGCAGTATTTT. It translates to CASSTAPPGPDTQYF.